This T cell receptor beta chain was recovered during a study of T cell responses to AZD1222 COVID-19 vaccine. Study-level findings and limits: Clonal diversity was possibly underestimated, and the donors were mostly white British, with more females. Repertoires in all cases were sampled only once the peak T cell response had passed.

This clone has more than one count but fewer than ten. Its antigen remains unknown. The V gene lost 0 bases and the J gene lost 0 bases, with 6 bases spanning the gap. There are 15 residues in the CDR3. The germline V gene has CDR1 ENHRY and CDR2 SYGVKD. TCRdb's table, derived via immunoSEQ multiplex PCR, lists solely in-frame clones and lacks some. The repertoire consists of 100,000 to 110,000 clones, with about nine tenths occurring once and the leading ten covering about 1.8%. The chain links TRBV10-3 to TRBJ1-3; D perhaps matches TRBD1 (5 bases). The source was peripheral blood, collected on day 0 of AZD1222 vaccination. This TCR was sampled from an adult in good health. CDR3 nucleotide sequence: TGTGCCATCAGTGAGTCGGGGGGCTCTGGAAACACCATATATTTT. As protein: CAISESGGSGNTIYF.